This TCR beta chain was sequenced in a study of control samples from healthy donors and cancer patients. V was clipped by 1 base and J by 6 bases, with 13 bases between them. This CDR3 comprises 14 residues. Germline values: CDR1 SGHRS, CDR2 YFSETQ. Profiled with immunoSEQ multiplex PCR; TCRdb holds only in-frame clones, not every one. The table includes around 150,000 clones, roughly 89% detected once. The specimen sequenced was blood. The gene calls are TRBV5-1 and TRBJ1-2, with unresolved D. This receptor was taken from a man younger than 40 in good health. CDR3 sequence: CASSLFPGSDGYTF. CDR3 DNA sequence: TGCGCCAGCAGCTTGTTCCCGGGGTCGGATGGCTACACCTTC.